This TCR beta chain is from a study of blood T cell repertoires in COVID-19. For the study at large: Samples representing acute and convalescent COVID-19 were sourced from the United States, Italy and Spain. The analysed material was cDNA or gDNA that came from T cells, B-cell-depleted T cells, or PBMCs.

In terms of age and location, participants ranged from about 18 to 89 years and lived in around 22 US areas. Allocation to cohorts depended on clinical history reported by the participants. The CDR3 spans 15 residues. The germline gives CDR1 MNHEY, CDR2 SMNVEV (reference sequence). Trimming cost V 5 bases and J 3 bases, with 16 bases left between them. The protocol was immunoSEQ multiplex PCR, while the TCRdb copy is restricted to in-frame clones and leaves out a portion. The sample records some 120,000 clones, 80% to 85% being singletons. This sequence originates from a young man who had recovered from COVID-19. What was sequenced was PBMCs or T cells enriched from blood (not recorded which). V is TRBV27 and J is TRBJ1-1; D might be TRBD1 (6 bases). The CDR3 nucleotides are TGTGCCAGCAGTCCCCGACAGGAAAGTTACACTGAAGCTTTCTTT. This sequence encodes CASSPRQESYTEAFF.